The sample holds a few counts of the clone carrying this TCR beta chain. Its antigen remains unidentified. The source of the sample is a study of regulatory T cells in long-lasting Graves disease. Study context: Persistence in Graves' disease denoted antithyroid drug use beyond 5 years alongside positive TSH receptor antibodies. Study results and limitations: Newly diagnosed Graves' patients had higher TCR diversity than persistent ones. There were preferences for TRBV28, TRBJ1-2 and TRBJ2-5 in persistent disease.

The CDR3 consists of 18 residues. V shed 3 bases, J shed 1 base, and the junction held 15 bases outside the gene matches. In germline, CDR1 is DFQATT, CDR2 SNEGSKA (reference sequence). Assembly of TCR beta libraries relied on iRepertoire HTBI primers together with Arm-PCR of CDR3 regions. TCRdb reprocessed the multiplex PCR reads with MiXCR, giving one entry per CDR3 protein. Altogether a few hundred thousand distinct CDR3 sequences are present, roughly 21% being singletons, with the ten largest covering approximately 6.4%. The time point is: persistent/refractory GD, antithyroid drugs over 5 years with positive TRAb. PBMC-extracted RNA yielded the TCR library. Staff took approximately 9.9 milliliters of peripheral blood and put it into EDTA tubes.

This receptor was obtained from a female donor with Graves disease. The chain employs TRBV20-1 and TRBJ2-7; 10 nucleotides agree with TRBD2. Material: peripheral blood mononuclear cells (PBMCs), obtained when the disease was refractory, from a patient treated with antithyroid drugs. The CDR3 here is CSASFRGSSGRNSYEQYF. The CDR3, as DNA: TGCAGTGCTAGTTTCCGGGGGTCTAGCGGGAGAAATTCCTACGAGCAGTACTTC.